This entry lists 15 T cell receptor beta chains sequenced from one sample in a study of T cell clonotyping in hematopoietic cell transplantation (dated by TCRdb to about 2021). The library was produced with the immunoSEQ multiplex PCR assay. The clones in this table, taken by TCRdb from immuneACCESS, are in-frame only. Not every clone is retained; where verified, under half of the shortfall comes from an unresolved V gene, and the cause of the rest is unknown. The sample has about 10,000 clones on record, more than 85% of them singletons. The ten largest clones represent around 5.7% of the sample. What the time point label conveys for this sample: 100 days after allo-HCT. Source: PBMCs, taken 100 days after allogeneic stem cell transplant. All receptors derive from a male patient aged 50 to 59 who had an allogeneic stem cell transplant from a related donor, so T cells may come from the graft donor. Some clones in this sample may be carry-over from other donors' samples.

This sequence joins TRBV2 and TRBJ2-1; 8 bases align to TRBD2. This CDR3 is 14 amino acids long. Germline-derived CDR1 and CDR2 are SNHLY and FYNNEI. With 1 base clipped from V and 7 bases from J, the junction kept 3 bases outside the gene matches. CDR3 sequence reads: CASSEERGSNEQFF. In DNA form, the CDR3 reads TGTGCCAGCAGTGAAGAGCGGGGGAGTAATGAGCAGTTCTTC.

The chain is built from TRBV7-2 and TRBJ2-2; TRBD1 is a possible D gene (6 bases). Per germline, CDR1 SGHTA and CDR2 FQGNSA. V lost 2 bases to trimming and J lost 3 bases, with 13 bases between them. The CDR3 sequence is 16 residues long. The CDR3 loop is CASSLSTRGYTGELFF. CDR3 nucleotide sequence: TGTGCCAGCAGCTTATCAACCAGGGGCTACACCGGGGAGCTGTTTTTT.

The rearrangement uses TRBV27 and TRBJ2-1, with TRBD2 identical over 10 bases. This CDR3 contains 17 residues. Germline CDR1 reads MNHEY; CDR2 reads SMNVEV (reference sequence). The J segment lost 8 bases and the V segment lost 7 bases, leaving 17 bases of the junction unmatched. The DNA for the CDR3 is TGTGCCAGCACCGTATCGAGTGGGACTAGCGTTAGCTATGAGCAGTTCTTC. As protein: CASTVSSGTSVSYEQFF.

This chain joins TRBV4-3 and TRBJ2-6; perhaps TRBD1 as D (6 bases). CDR3 size: 18 residues. Germline loops: CDR1 LGHNA, CDR2 YSLEER. Trimming stripped 3 bases from V and 0 bases from J, with 15 bases between. CDR3: CASSQSPGARSGANVLTF. CDR3 bases: TGCGCCAGCAGCCAGAGTCCAGGGGCCCGCTCTGGGGCCAACGTCCTGACTTTC.

The chain combines TRBV5-1 with TRBJ1-6; D may be TRBD1 (5 bases). Trimming left V 3 bases short and J 8 bases short, with 18 bases between. CDR1 SGHRS and CDR2 YFSETQ come from the germline V gene. CDR3 size: 16 residues. The CDR3 nucleotides read TGCGCCAGCAGCTCACAGGCCGGGGATGCACATTCACCCCTCCACTTT. The encoded protein is CASSSQAGDAHSPLHF.

V and J are TRBV28 and TRBJ2-7, with D unresolved. Germline CDR1 MDHEN, CDR2 SYDVKM. The CDR3 has 15 amino acids. With 7 bases removed from V and 4 bases from J, the gap between germline ends came to 20 bases. CDR3 DNA sequence: TGTGCCAGCACCACCGGGCCGGCGTATAAATACGAGCAGTACTTC. As protein: CASTTGPAYKYEQYF.

V usage is TRBV9 and J usage is TRBJ2-6, with 7 bases lining up with TRBD1. Trimming took 0 bases from V and 2 from J; bases not matched to a gene: 2. This CDR3 has 16 residues. Germline assignment: CDR1 SGDLS and CDR2 YYNGEE. As DNA, the CDR3 is TGTGCCAGCAGCGTAGTCGGGACAGCTGGGGCCAACGTCCTGACTTTC. Translating it yields CASSVVGTAGANVLTF. Together with reference TRBV9 and TRBJ2-6, the CDR3 gives the full variable domain: DSGVTQTPKHLITATGQRVTLRCSPRSGDLSVYWYQQSLDQGLQFLIQYYNGEERAKGNILERFSAQQFPDLHSELNLSSLELGDSALYFCASSVVGTAGANVLTFGAGSRLTVL.

The J gene is TRBJ2-5, the V gene TRBV14; D gene unclear. The CDR3 is 20 residues long. V shed 1 base and J shed 5 bases, with 29 bases lying between them. CDR1 is SGHDN, CDR2 FVKESK, per germline. The CDR3 DNA is TGTGCCAGCAGCCAAGGAATTTCGGGTGTGAGACACACGCTAGGGGAGACCCAGTACTTC. Its protein product is CASSQGISGVRHTLGETQYF.

The CDR3 spells CASSRTGEEFNEQFF. DNA for the CDR3: TGTGCCAGTAGCAGGACAGGGGAGGAGTTTAATGAGCAGTTCTTC. This chain joins TRBV19 and TRBJ2-1; 9 bases line up with TRBD1. Germline V lookup: CDR1 LNHDA, CDR2 SQIVND (reference sequence). V lost 6 bases to trimming and J lost 7 bases; unmatched junction nucleotides: 10. The CDR3 runs to 15 residues.

V gene TRBV29-1 combines with J gene TRBJ1-1; D remains ambiguous. Germline loops: CDR1 SQVTM, CDR2 ANQGSEA. This CDR3 has 13 amino acids. Trimming removed 3 bases at V and 1 base at J, with 9 bases between. The CDR3 is CSVESMGNTEAFF. In DNA form, the CDR3 reads TGCAGCGTTGAGAGTATGGGGAACACTGAAGCTTTCTTT.

The rearrangement uses TRBV6-6 and TRBJ2-5; 10 positions agree with TRBD2. This CDR3 is built from 14 residues. The V gene's germline CDR1 is MNHNY and CDR2 SVGAGI (reference sequence). Trimming at V came to 10 bases and at J to 4 bases, leaving 9 bases not matched to a gene. The CDR3 DNA is TGTGCCACTAATAGCGGGGGGCGGATAGAGACCCAGTACTTC. Amino acids: CATNSGGRIETQYF.

V gene TRBV2 combines with J gene TRBJ1-2; TRBD1 agrees at 7 bases. V shed 7 bases and J 6 bases; nucleotides not matched to a gene: 11. CDR3 size: 14 residues. Germline loops: CDR1 SNHLY, CDR2 FYNNEI. The chain's CDR3 is CASNQTGWMDGYTF. The CDR3, as DNA: TGTGCCAGCAACCAGACAGGGTGGATGGATGGCTACACCTTC. The full variable domain, rest sourced from reference TRBV2 and TRBJ1-2, is EPEVTQTPSHQVTQMGQEVILRCVPISNHLYFYWYRQILGQKVEFLVSFYNNEISEKSEIFDDQFSVERPDGSNFTLKIRSTKLEDSAMYFCASNQTGWMDGYTFGSGTRLTVV.

The rearrangement links TRBV9 to TRBJ1-5; a weak D match, TRBD1 (6 bases). Trimming left V 4 bases short and J 0 bases short, with 14 bases between. The CDR3 consists of 16 residues. CDR1 and CDR2 from the germline V gene are SGDLS and YYNGEE. CDR3 DNA: TGTGCCAGCAGCCCAGGGGAGACATATAGCAATCAGCCCCAGCATTTT. Translation: CASSPGETYSNQPQHF.

On this clone itself: One end of the junction is discordant with germline, which a read error may explain. The J gene is TRBJ1-1, the V gene TRBV18; tentatively, D is TRBD1 (5 bases). The CDR3 extends over 16 amino acids. The germline CDR1 and CDR2 sequences are KGHSH and LQKENI. CDR3 in amino acids: CASSPLPHDRNTEAFF. In DNA form, the CDR3 reads TGTGCCAGCTCGCCACTCCCCCACGACAGGAACACTGAAGCTTTCTTT.

J is TRBJ2-1 and V is TRBV6-5; 7 bases match TRBD1. Germline lookup yields CDR1 MNHEY and CDR2 SVGAGI. CDR3 length: 15 residues. V shed 5 bases, J shed 0 bases, and the junction held 4 bases outside the gene matches. Written as DNA, the CDR3 is TGTGCCAGCAGTCCCCGGGACAGCTCCTACAATGAGCAGTTCTTC. Translation gives CASSPRDSSYNEQFF.